This entry lists 17 T cell receptor beta chains sequenced from one sample in a study of read filtering for tumor transcriptome and immune sequencing. This library used roughly 400 ng RNA and molecular barcoded adaptors spanning alpha/delta and beta/gamma chains. TCRdb passed the reads through MiXCR, listing each CDR3 protein once. This table holds about 39,000 distinct CDR3 sequences, around an eighth found once. Sequencing input: a population of CD138-negative cells sorted from bone marrow. Every receptor here comes from a donor aged 40 or older with multiple myeloma.

The table lists this clonotype with many counts. J is TRBJ2-5 and V is TRBV9; 7 positions match TRBD1. With V trimmed by 4 bases and J by 1 base, 10 bases remained unmatched. Germline CDR1 and CDR2: SGDLS and YYNGEE. The CDR3 is made up of 16 amino acids. CDR3: CASSKQGTVFQETQYF. The CDR3 DNA follows: TGTGCCAGCAGCAAGCAAGGGACAGTGTTCCAAGAGACCCAGTACTTC.

There are many counts of this clonotype. The V gene is TRBV20-1, the J gene TRBJ1-1; D is unclear. Trimming took off 3 bases at V and 1 base at J, with 9 bases between the two ends. CDR1 is DFQATT, CDR2 SNEGSKA, per germline (reference sequence). The CDR3 loop spans 13 amino acids. CDR3 DNA sequence: TGCAGTGCTAGCGACGGTGGGAACACTGAAGCTTTCTTT. The encoded protein is CSASDGGNTEAFF.

This clonotype showed up many times. This chain connects TRBV29-1 to TRBJ2-7; perhaps TRBD1 as D (6 bases). The CDR3 is 12 residues long. The germline gives CDR1 SQVTM, CDR2 ANQGSEA. The V gene lost 4 bases and the J gene lost 2 bases, with 9 bases spanning the gap. CDR3 in amino acids: CSVVGQAYEQYF. The CDR3 DNA reads as TGCAGCGTTGTGGGACAAGCCTACGAGCAGTACTTC.

This clonotype was counted many times. The chain combines TRBV7-9 with TRBJ1-3; D is uncertain. The ends were cut back, 8 bases at V and 2 bases at J, with 13 bases in the middle. Per germline, CDR1 SEHNR and CDR2 FQNEAQ (reference sequence). The CDR3 length is 14 residues. CDR3 DNA sequence: TGTGCCAGCGGCAGAGCCTCAACTGGAAACACCATATATTTT. Its translation is CASGRASTGNTIYF.

This clonotype showed up many times. V usage is TRBV6-1 and J usage is TRBJ2-6; 8 bases are a match to TRBD1. The CDR3 spans 17 residues. The germline V gene has CDR1 MNHNS and CDR2 SASEGT. Trimming removed 6 bases from V and 8 bases from J; junction bases left unmatched: 15. The CDR3 DNA sequence: TGTGCCAGCAGAGGACAGGGCCCGATAGTTAGGACCAACGTCCTGACTTTC. Translation: CASRGQGPIVRTNVLTF.

This clonotype was observed at least ten times. The rearrangement uses TRBV3-1 and TRBJ2-3, with D possibly being TRBD1 (5 bases). CDR3 length: 13 residues. Per the germline V gene, CDR1 is LGHDT and CDR2 is YNNKEL (reference sequence). V lost 1 base and J lost 11, with 13 bases in between. The CDR3 region has the DNA TGTGCCAGCAGCCAAGTAGGGGCAGGTCTGCAGTATTTT. This codes for CASSQVGAGLQYF.

At least ten counts were recorded for this clonotype. The genes are TRBV7-3 and TRBJ2-1; TRBD2 matches at 10 bases. The junction had 7 bases not matched to a gene; V was cut back by 5 bases and J by 0 bases. This CDR3 contains 17 residues. Germline CDR1 and CDR2: SGHTA and FQGTGA. CDR3 protein: CASSHRASGGSYNEQFF. The CDR3 coding sequence is TGTGCCAGCAGCCATAGGGCTAGCGGGGGCTCCTACAATGAGCAGTTCTTC.

This clonotype was counted many times. This chain joins TRBV5-1 and TRBJ2-5; D is perhaps TRBD1 or TRBD2 (5 bases each). The CDR3 has 16 amino acids. V dropped 2 bases and J dropped 4 bases, with 18 bases sitting between them. CDR1 is SGHRS and CDR2 is YFSETQ in the germline V gene. CDR3 loop: CASSFTGTRAGETQYF. The DNA of the CDR3 is TGCGCCAGCAGCTTTACCGGGACCCGGGCCGGAGAGACCCAGTACTTC. Full variable domain (remainder filled in from reference TRBV5-1 and TRBJ2-5): KAGVTQTPRYLIKTRGQQVTLSCSPISGHRSVSWYQQTPGQGLQFLFEYFSETQRNKGNFPGRFSGRQFSNSRSEMNVSTLELGDSALYLCASSFTGTRAGETQYFGPGTRLLVL.

This clonotype was counted many times. The V call is TRBV19, the J call TRBJ2-1; 9 nucleotides match TRBD2. The germline gives CDR1 LNHDA, CDR2 SQIVND (reference sequence). Trimming at V came to 5 bases and at J to 6 bases, leaving 11 bases not matched to a gene. The CDR3 totals 16 residues. CDR3 DNA sequence: TGTGCCAGTAGTCCCCGAGGGGCGGGGGGGCTCAATGAGCAGTTCTTC. Its protein product is CASSPRGAGGLNEQFF.

The rearrangement uses TRBV20-1 and TRBJ2-4; 12 positions agree with TRBD1. Germline CDR1 and CDR2: DFQATT and SNEGSKA (reference sequence). V lost 5 bases to trimming and J lost 5 bases; unmatched junction nucleotides: 10. The CDR3 is 16 amino acids. The CDR3 DNA reads TGCAGTGCTTTCCCCCGGGACAGGGGGCTCCAAAACATTCAGTACTTC. This translates into CSAFPRDRGLQNIQYF.

The genes are TRBV5-1 and TRBJ1-2, with TRBD1 matching 9 bases. Trimming removed 4 bases from V and 2 bases from J; junction bases left unmatched: 6. The CDR3 totals 15 residues. Germline lookup yields CDR1 SGHRS and CDR2 YFSETQ. CDR3 amino acids: CASSPPGQGNYGYTF. The CDR3 nucleotides are TGCGCCAGCAGCCCACCGGGACAGGGCAACTATGGCTACACCTTC.

In its sample, this clonotype was seen a few times. This rearrangement joins TRBV5-6 to TRBJ1-5, with D possibly TRBD1 on 6 matching bases. The CDR3 consists of 16 residues. The germline CDR1 and CDR2 sequences are SGHDT and YYEEEE. With 4 bases removed from V and 5 bases from J, the gap between germline ends came to 19 bases. As DNA, the CDR3 is TGTGCCAGCAGCCCCCGGGGGGGCAGGGCTGATCAGCCCCAGCATTTT. Protein: CASSPRGGRADQPQHF.

This rearrangement joins TRBV5-1 to TRBJ2-1, with 8 nucleotides matching TRBD1. Per the germline V gene, CDR1 is SGHRS and CDR2 is YFSETQ. With V trimmed by 0 bases and J by 9 bases, 8 bases remained unmatched. The CDR3 length is 15 residues. As DNA, the CDR3 is TGCGCCAGCAGCTTGGCTGGACAGGGCAGGGGTGAGCAGTTCTTC. Its protein product is CASSLAGQGRGEQFF.

This clonotype was recorded many times. The chain carries TRBV10-3 and TRBJ2-1; 7 bases map to TRBD2. CDR3 length: 16 residues. The germline gives CDR1 ENHRY, CDR2 SYGVKD. V lost 10 bases and J lost 0; bases outside the gene matches: 12. CDR3 DNA: TGTGCCACCCTGGGGACTATCCGGAGCTCCTACAATGAGCAGTTCTTC. Amino acids: CATLGTIRSSYNEQFF.

This clonotype was seen many times. The genes are TRBV6-5 and TRBJ2-7; D gene uncertain. Between the trimmed V and J ends, which lost 8 bases and 5 bases, there was a span of 13 bases. CDR1 and CDR2 from the germline V gene are MNHEY and SVGAGI. There are 12 residues in the CDR3. CDR3 sequence (DNA): TGTGCCAGCCGAGGTCTTACCCACGAGCAGTACTTC. This codes for CASRGLTHEQYF.

This clonotype was recorded at least ten times. The rearrangement links TRBV4-1 to TRBJ2-7, with TRBD2 as a possible D gene (6 bases). The V gene's germline CDR1 is MGHRA and CDR2 YSYEKL. V lost 6 bases and J lost 4, with 16 bases in between. The CDR3 runs to 14 residues. The CDR3 DNA sequence: TGCGCCAGCAGTTTCACTAGCCCAGGTTACGAGCAGTACTTC. It specifies CASSFTSPGYEQYF.

In its sample, this clonotype was seen a few times. The V and J genes are TRBV28 and TRBJ1-5; D is unclear. The CDR3 is 14 amino acids. The ends were cut back, 6 bases at V and 6 bases at J, with 15 bases in the middle. Looked up from germline, CDR1 is MDHEN and CDR2 is SYDVKM. CDR3 loop: CASRYSQARQPQHF. In DNA, the CDR3 is TGTGCCAGCAGGTACAGTCAAGCCCGTCAGCCCCAGCATTTT.